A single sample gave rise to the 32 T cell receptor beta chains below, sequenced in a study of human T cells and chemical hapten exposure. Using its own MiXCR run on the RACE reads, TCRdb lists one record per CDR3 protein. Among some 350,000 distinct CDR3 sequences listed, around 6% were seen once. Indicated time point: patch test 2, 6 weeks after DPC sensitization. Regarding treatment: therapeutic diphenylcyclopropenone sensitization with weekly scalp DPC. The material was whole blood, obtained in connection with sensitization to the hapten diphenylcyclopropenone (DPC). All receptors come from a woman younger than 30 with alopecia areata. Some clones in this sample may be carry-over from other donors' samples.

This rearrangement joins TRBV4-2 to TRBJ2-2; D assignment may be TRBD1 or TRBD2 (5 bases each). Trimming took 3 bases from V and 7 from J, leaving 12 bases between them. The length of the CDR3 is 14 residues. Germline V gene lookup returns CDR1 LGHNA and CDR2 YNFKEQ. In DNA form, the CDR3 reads TGTGCCAGCAGCCACAATGAGGGGATCGGGGAGCTGTTTTTT. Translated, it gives CASSHNEGIGELFF.

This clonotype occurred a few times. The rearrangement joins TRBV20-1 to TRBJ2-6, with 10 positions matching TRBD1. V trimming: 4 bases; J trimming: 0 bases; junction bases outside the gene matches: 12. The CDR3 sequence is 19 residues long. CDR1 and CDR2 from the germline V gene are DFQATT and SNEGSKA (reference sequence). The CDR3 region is CSATVVSRTGGSGANVLTF. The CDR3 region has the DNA TGCAGTGCTACCGTAGTGTCTCGGACAGGGGGCTCTGGGGCCAACGTCCTGACTTTC.

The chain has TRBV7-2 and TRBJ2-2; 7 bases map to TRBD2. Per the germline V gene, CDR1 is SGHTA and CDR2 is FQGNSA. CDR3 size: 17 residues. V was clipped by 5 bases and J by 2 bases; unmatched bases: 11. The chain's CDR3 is CASSPLPSGFNTGELFF. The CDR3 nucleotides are TGTGCCAGCAGCCCACTACCTAGCGGATTTAACACCGGGGAGCTGTTTTTT.

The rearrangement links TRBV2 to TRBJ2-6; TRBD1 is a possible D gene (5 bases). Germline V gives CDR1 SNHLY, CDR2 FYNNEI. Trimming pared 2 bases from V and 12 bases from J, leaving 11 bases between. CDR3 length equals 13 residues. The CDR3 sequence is CASSENTGAVLTF. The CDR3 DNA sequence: TGTGCCAGCAGTGAAAACACTGGGGCCGTCCTGACTTTC.

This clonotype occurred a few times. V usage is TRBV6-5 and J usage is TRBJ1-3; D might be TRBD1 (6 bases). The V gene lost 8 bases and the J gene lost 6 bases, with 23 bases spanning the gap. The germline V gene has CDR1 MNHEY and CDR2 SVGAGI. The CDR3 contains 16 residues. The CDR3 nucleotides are TGTGCCAGCTTTAGTACAGGGCTTCGAGCGATAAACACCATATATTTT. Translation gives CASFSTGLRAINTIYF.

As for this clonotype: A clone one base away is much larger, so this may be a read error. CDR3 residues: CASSQELYDEQFF. The CDR3 region has the DNA TGCGCCAGCAGCCAAGAACTCTACGATGAGCAGTTCTTC. V and J are TRBV4-3 and TRBJ2-1, with D unresolved. This CDR3 has 13 amino acids. The germline CDR1 and CDR2 sequences are LGHNA and YSLEER.

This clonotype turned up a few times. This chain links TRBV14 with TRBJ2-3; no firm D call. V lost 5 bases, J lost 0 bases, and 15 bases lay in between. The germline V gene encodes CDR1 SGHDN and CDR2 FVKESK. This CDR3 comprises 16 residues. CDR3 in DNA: TGTGCCAGCAGCGACCTATTCCGACTTAGCACAGATACGCAGTATTTT. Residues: CASSDLFRLSTDTQYF.

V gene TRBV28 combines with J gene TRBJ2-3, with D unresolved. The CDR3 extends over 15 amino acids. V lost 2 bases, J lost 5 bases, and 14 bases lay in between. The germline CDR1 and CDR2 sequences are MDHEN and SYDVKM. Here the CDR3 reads CASSLTWQRLDTQYF. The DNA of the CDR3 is TGTGCCAGCAGTTTAACGTGGCAGAGGCTAGATACGCAGTATTTT.

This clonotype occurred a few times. The CDR3 reads CASSQTGTSGQETQYF. In DNA, the CDR3 is TGTGCCAGCAGCCAAACAGGGACTAGCGGTCAAGAGACCCAGTACTTC. V is TRBV7-9 and J is TRBJ2-5, with TRBD2 matching over 11 bases. Trimming removed 5 bases from V and 2 bases from J; junction bases left unmatched: 7. The CDR3 runs 16 residues. The germline CDR1 and CDR2 sequences are SEHNR and FQNEAQ (reference sequence).

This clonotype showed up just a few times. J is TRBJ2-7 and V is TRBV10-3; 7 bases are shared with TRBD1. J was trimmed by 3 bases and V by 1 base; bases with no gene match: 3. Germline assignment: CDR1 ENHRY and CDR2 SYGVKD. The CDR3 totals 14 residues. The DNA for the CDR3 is TGTGCCATCAGTGAGTTCGGGACAGACTACGAGCAGTACTTC. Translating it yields CAISEFGTDYEQYF.

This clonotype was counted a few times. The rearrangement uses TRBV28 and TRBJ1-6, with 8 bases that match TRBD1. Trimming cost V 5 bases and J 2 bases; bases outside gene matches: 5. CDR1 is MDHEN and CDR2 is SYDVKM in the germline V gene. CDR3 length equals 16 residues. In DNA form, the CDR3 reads TGTGCCAGCAGTCCGCGGACAGGGACCTATAATTCACCCCTCCACTTT. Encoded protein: CASSPRTGTYNSPLHF.

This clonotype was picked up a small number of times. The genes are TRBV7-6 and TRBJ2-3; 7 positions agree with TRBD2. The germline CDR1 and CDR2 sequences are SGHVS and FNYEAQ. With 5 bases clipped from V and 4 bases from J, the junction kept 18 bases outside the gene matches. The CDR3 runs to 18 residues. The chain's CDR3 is CASSLDPADGGIADTQYF. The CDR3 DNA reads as TGTGCCAGCAGCCTAGACCCCGCGGACGGGGGGATCGCAGATACGCAGTATTTT.

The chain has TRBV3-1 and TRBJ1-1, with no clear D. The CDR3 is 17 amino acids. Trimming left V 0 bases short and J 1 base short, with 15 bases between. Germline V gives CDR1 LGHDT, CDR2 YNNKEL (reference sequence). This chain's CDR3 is CASSQEPPMLENTEAFF. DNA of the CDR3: TGTGCCAGCAGCCAAGAACCCCCTATGCTCGAGAACACTGAAGCTTTCTTT.

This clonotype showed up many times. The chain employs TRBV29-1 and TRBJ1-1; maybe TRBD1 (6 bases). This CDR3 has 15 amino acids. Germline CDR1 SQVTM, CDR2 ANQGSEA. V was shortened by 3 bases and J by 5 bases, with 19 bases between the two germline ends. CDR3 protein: CSVDSPGAQRTEAFF. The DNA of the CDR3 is TGCAGCGTTGACTCCCCAGGGGCGCAGAGGACTGAAGCTTTCTTT.

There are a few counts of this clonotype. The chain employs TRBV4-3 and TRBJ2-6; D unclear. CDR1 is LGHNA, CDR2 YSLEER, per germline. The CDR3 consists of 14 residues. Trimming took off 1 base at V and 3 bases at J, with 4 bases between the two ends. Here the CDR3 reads CASSQGDGANVLTF. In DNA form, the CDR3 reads TGCGCCAGCAGCCAAGGGGATGGGGCCAACGTCCTGACTTTC.

CDR3: CASSQSLGPNEQYF. CDR3 bases: TGTGCCAGCAGCCAATCCTTAGGCCCGAACGAGCAGTACTTC. J is TRBJ2-7 and V is TRBV16; no firm D call. Germline V gene lookup returns CDR1 KGHSY and CDR2 FQNENV. CDR3 length: 14 residues. Trimming left V 0 bases short and J 5 bases short, with 11 bases between.

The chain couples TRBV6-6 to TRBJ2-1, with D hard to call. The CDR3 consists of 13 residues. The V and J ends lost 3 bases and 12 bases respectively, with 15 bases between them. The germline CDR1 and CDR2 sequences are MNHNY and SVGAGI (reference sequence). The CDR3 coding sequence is TGTGCCAGCAGTTATGGGGTAGTAGGCGGGCAGTTCTTC. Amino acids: CASSYGVVGGQFF.

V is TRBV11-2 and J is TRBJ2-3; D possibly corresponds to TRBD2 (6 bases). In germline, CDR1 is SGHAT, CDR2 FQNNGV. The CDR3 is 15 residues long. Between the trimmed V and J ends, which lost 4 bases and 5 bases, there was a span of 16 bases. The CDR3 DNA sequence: TGTGCCAGCAGCTATTACTGGCGGGGTGGAGATACGCAGTATTTT. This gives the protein CASSYYWRGGDTQYF.

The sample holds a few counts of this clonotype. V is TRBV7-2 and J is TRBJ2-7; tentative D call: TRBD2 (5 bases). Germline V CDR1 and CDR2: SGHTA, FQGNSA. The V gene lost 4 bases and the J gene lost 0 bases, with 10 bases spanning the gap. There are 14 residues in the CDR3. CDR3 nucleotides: TGTGCCAGCAGCTCCGACTACTACTCCTACGAGCAGTACTTC. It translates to CASSSDYYSYEQYF.

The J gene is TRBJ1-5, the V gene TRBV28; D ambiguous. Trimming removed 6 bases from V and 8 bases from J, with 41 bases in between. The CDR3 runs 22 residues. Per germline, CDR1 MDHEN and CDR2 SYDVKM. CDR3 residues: CASSPPNRYHISGSPLKKPQHF. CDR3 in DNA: TGTGCCAGCAGCCCTCCGAATCGCTACCATATTTCGGGGAGCCCTTTGAAGAAGCCCCAGCATTTT.

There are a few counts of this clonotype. The CDR3 spells CSVGTNTDTQYF. The CDR3 nucleotides read TGCAGCGTTGGTACTAACACAGATACGCAGTATTTT. V gene TRBV29-1 combines with J gene TRBJ2-3; D not resolved. V was clipped by 4 bases and J by 2 bases, with 7 bases between them. The CDR3 covers 12 residues. From germline, CDR1 is SQVTM and CDR2 ANQGSEA.

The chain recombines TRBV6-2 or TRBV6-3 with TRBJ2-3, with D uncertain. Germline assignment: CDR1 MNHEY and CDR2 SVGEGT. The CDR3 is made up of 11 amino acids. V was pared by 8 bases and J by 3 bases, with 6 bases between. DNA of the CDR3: TGTGCCAGCGGCCGAACAGATACGCAGTATTTT. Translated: CASGRTDTQYF.

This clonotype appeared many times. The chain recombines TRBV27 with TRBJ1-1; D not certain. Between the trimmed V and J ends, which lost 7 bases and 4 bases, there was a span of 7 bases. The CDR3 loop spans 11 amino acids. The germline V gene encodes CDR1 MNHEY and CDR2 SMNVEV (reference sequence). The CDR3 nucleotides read TGTGCCAGCAAAATGGGCACTGAAGCTTTCTTT. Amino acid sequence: CASKMGTEAFF.

The CDR3 is CAISAKGVRSYNEQFF. Here the CDR3 DNA reads TGTGCCATCAGTGCCAAGGGAGTGCGCTCCTACAATGAGCAGTTCTTC. The chain recombines TRBV10-3 with TRBJ2-1, with D possibly matching TRBD2 (5 bases). Germline-derived CDR1 and CDR2 are ENHRY and SYGVKD. This CDR3 region has 16 residues. The V end lost 4 bases, the J end lost 0 bases, and 13 bases lay between the germline ends.

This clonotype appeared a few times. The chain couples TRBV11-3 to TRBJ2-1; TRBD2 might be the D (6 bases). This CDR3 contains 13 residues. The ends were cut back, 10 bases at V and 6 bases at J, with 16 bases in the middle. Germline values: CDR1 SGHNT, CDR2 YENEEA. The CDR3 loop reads CATEKGGSNEQFF. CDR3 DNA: TGTGCCACCGAAAAGGGAGGCAGCAATGAGCAGTTCTTC.

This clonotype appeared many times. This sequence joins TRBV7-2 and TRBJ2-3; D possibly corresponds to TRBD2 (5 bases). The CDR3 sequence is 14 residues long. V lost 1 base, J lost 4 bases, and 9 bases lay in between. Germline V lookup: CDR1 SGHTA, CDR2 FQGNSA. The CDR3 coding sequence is TGTGCCAGCAGCTTAGGGCGGGTCTCAGATACGCAGTATTTT. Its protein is CASSLGRVSDTQYF.

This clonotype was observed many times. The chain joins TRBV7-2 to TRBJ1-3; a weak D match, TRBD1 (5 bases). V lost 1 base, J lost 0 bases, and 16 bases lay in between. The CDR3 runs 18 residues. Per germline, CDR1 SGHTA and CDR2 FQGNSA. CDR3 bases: TGTGCCAGCAGCTTAGTCTGGGGGGAAGAGGCCTCTGGAAACACCATATATTTT. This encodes CASSLVWGEEASGNTIYF.

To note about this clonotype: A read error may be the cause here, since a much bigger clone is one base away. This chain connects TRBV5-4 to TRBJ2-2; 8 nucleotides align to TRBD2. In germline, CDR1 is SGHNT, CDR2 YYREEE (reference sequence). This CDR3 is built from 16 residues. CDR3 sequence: CASSTTGLAIPGKLFF. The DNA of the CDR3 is TGTGCCAGCAGCACGACCGGACTAGCTATCCCCGGGAAGCTGTTTTTT.

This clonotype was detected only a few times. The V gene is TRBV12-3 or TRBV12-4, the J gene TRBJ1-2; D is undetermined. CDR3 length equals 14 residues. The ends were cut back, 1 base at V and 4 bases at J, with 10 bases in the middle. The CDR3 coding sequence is TGTGCCAGCAGTTTAGGACCCGATGCCTATGGCTACACCTTC. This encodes CASSLGPDAYGYTF.

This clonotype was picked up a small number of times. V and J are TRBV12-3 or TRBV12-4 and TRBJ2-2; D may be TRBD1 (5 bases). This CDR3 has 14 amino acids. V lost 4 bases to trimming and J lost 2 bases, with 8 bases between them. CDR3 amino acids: CASSSTDNTGELFF. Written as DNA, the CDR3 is TGTGCCAGCAGTTCGACAGATAACACCGGGGAGCTGTTTTTT.

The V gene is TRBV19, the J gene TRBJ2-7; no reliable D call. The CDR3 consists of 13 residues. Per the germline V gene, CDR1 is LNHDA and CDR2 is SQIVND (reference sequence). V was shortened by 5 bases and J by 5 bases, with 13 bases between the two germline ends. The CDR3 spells CASSQGTRHEQYF. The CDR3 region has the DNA TGTGCCAGTAGTCAAGGTACCCGACACGAGCAGTACTTC.

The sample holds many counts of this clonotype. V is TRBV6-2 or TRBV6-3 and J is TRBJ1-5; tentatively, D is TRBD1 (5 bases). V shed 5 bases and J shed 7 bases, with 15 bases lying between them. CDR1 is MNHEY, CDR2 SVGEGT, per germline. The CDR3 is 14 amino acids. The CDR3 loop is CASSMIQGFQPQHF. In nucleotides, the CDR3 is TGTGCCAGCAGTATGATCCAGGGCTTCCAGCCCCAGCATTTT.